This T cell receptor beta chain was found in a study of neurological immune-mediated disorders. Study-level points and caveats: Association of the multiple sclerosis repertoire cluster with clinical or MRI features was not observed for any feature.

The cDNA was synthesized by 5'RACE incorporating 10-nucleotide random UMIs. TCRdb reanalysed the 5' RACE reads using MiXCR and keeps one entry per CDR3 protein. The data show 110,000 or so distinct CDR3 sequences, around 3% seen once. The V gene end was trimmed by 3 bases and the J gene end by 4 bases; junction bases not matched to a gene: 5. CDR3 length: 15 amino acids. This clonotype was detected ten times or more. The antigen is undetermined. The specimen was PBMCs. The rearrangement links TRBV12-3 or TRBV12-4 to TRBJ2-3; 9 bases match TRBD2. The receptor was isolated from a woman aged 25 to 39 with multiple sclerosis. The CDR3 DNA follows: TGTGCCAGCAGTTTTGGCGGGGGGGGCGCAGATACGCAGTATTTT. Its protein is CASSFGGGGADTQYF.